The 10 T cell receptor beta chains below all came from one sample that was sequenced in a study of shared clonotypes between healthy human individuals. Libraries were prepared by immunoSEQ multiplex PCR; TCRdb keeps only in-frame clonotypes and omits some of them. The profile covers 2 million to 2.5 million clones, with more than 90% appearing a single time and roughly 0.13% taken by the ten largest. The specimen sequenced was naive CD4+ T cells sorted from blood. Subset given: CD45RA+ positively selected. These receptors were collected from a man in his late teens or twenties in good health.

The chain links TRBV6-6 to TRBJ1-4; no firm D call. Trimming stripped 6 bases from V and 10 bases from J, with 21 bases between. Germline V gives CDR1 MNHNY, CDR2 SVGAGI (reference sequence). There are 15 residues in the CDR3. CDR3 in DNA: TGTGCCAGCAGCCCCCCCCGGGATAGAGAGGTAAAACTGTTTTTT. Amino acids: CASSPPRDREVKLFF.

A note on this clone: Other DNA sequences in the same sample also yield this CDR3. The chain uses TRBV10-1 and TRBJ2-5; TRBD1 matches at 8 bases. The V and J ends lost 3 bases and 1 base, in that order; junction bases with no gene match: 1. Germline V CDR1 and CDR2: WNHNN, SYGVQD (reference sequence). This CDR3 contains 14 residues. CDR3 residues: CASSDGQGQETQYF. DNA for the CDR3: TGCGCCAGCAGTGATGGACAGGGCCAAGAGACCCAGTACTTC.

This clone was picked up one time. The chain links TRBV10-3 to TRBJ1-5; 8 bases fit TRBD1. The CDR3 is 14 residues long. V lost 5 bases to trimming and J lost 6 bases; unmatched junction nucleotides: 6. Germline V CDR1 and CDR2: ENHRY, SYGVKD. In DNA, the CDR3 is TGTGCCATCAGTCTCGGACAGGGAGGTCAGCCCCAGCATTTT. Encoded protein: CAISLGQGGQPQHF.

The chain carries TRBV30 and TRBJ2-3; no clear D gene. V shed 4 bases and J shed 1 base, with 6 bases lying between them. This CDR3 has 12 residues. Germline CDR1 and CDR2: GTSNPN and SVGIG (reference sequence). The CDR3 loop is CAWIRGTDTQYF. The CDR3 DNA sequence: TGTGCCTGGATCCGGGGCACAGATACGCAGTATTTT.

This sequence joins TRBV11-2 and TRBJ2-3; D is unclear. V lost 2 bases and J lost 3, with 3 bases in between. The CDR3 extends over 12 amino acids. In germline, CDR1 is SGHAT, CDR2 FQNNGV. This chain's CDR3 is CASSLQTDTQYF. Here the CDR3 DNA reads TGTGCCAGCAGCTTACAGACAGATACGCAGTATTTT.

The chain recombines TRBV5-5 with TRBJ1-1; TRBD1 matches 10 bases. CDR1 is SGHKS, CDR2 YYEKEE, per germline (reference sequence). With V trimmed by 4 bases and J by 3 bases, 12 bases remained unmatched. The CDR3 is 17 amino acids. In DNA, the CDR3 is TGTGCCAGCAGCCCCTGGACAGGGGGGGAGGCTTACACTGAAGCTTTCTTT. Protein sequence: CASSPWTGGEAYTEAFF.

The chain carries TRBV6-1 and TRBJ2-1; TRBD1 or TRBD2 may be the D gene (5 bases each). Germline V gene sequence: CDR1 MNHNS, CDR2 SASEGT. The CDR3 has 15 residues. Trimming cost V 6 bases and J 5 bases, with 17 bases left between them. The CDR3 bases are TGTGCCAGCAGGAGGGAGAAACTGGGGGACAATGAGCAGTTCTTC. Translation gives CASRREKLGDNEQFF.

The CDR3 reads CASSQEVLAGGISYEQYF. CDR3 coding DNA: TGCGCCAGCAGCCAAGAGGTACTAGCGGGAGGGATATCCTACGAGCAGTACTTC. J is TRBJ2-7 and V is TRBV4-3; 13 bases line up with TRBD2. The junction had 6 bases not matched to a gene; V was cut back by 0 bases and J by 1 base. There are 18 residues in the CDR3. The germline V gene encodes CDR1 LGHNA and CDR2 YSLEER.

The chain is built from TRBV18 and TRBJ2-5; no firm D call. The CDR3 sequence is 13 residues long. The V gene lost 2 bases and the J gene lost 5 bases, with 9 bases spanning the gap. From germline, CDR1 is KGHSH and CDR2 LQKENI. Here the CDR3 DNA reads TGTGCCAGCTCACCAGGTGTAAAGGAGACCCAGTACTTC. The encoded protein is CASSPGVKETQYF.

The chain joins TRBV29-1 to TRBJ2-3, with TRBD2 matching 13 bases. The CDR3 runs 18 residues. V shed 0 bases and J 0 bases; nucleotides not matched to a gene: 6. CDR1 SQVTM and CDR2 ANQGSEA come from the germline V gene. CDR3 amino acids: CSVEEGRGLAGSTDTQYF. The DNA for the CDR3 is TGCAGCGTTGAAGAAGGACGGGGACTAGCGGGGAGCACAGATACGCAGTATTTT.